The rows below give T cell receptor beta chains drawn from one sample of a study of T-cell reconstitution after alpha-beta-depleted transplantation in children. TCRdb passed the PCR reads through MiXCR, listing each CDR3 protein once. The sample consists of under 250,000 distinct CDR3 sequences, roughly 7.1% of them appearing once. The source material was PBMCs, sampled before TCRalphabeta/CD19-depleted stem cell transplant. The receptors shown here come from a boy between 2 and 15 years old with acute lymphoblastic leukemia, due to receive a stem cell transplant. Both conserved end residues are trimmed from each CDR3. Size tells how often a clone was seen (once, few, many) or the class of an expanded clone, and some rows leave it out.

TRBV7-8	many	TRBJ2-3	ASSPWTGVADTQY
TRBV28	many	TRBJ2-7	ASSLPRYEQY
TRBV5-1	-	TRBJ2-1	ASSLALGTYNEQF
TRBV10-3	-	TRBJ2-2	AISEAGGDTGELF
TRBV2	many	TRBJ2-3	ASSSQTSTDTQY
TRBV5-4	many	TRBJ2-7	ASSFGVTYEQY
TRBV5-6	many	TRBJ1-5	ASSLGTQPQH
TRBV7-7	many	TRBJ2-7	ASSWTRDRAPRDKTYEQY
TRBV27	many	TRBJ2-3	ASSSGLYTDTQY
TRBV20-1	many	TRBJ1-6	SARDIGQGPSPLH
TRBV4-3	-	TRBJ1-1	ASSQPPGGASDTEAF
TRBV12-3/TRBV12-4	many	TRBJ1-3	ASSLRGNTIY
TRBV7-2	few	TRBJ1-2	ASSLEEGIYGYT
TRBV28	many	TRBJ1-1	ASRGFDSHTEAF
TRBV5-1	many	TRBJ2-7	ASTETSGPYEQY
TRBV29-1	many	TRBJ2-1	SVNPMGNEQF
TRBV28	many	TRBJ2-1	ASSPRQGGFNEQF
TRBV27	many	TRBJ2-1	ASSLGYGLDYNEQF
TRBV7-8	-	TRBJ2-7	ASSLEGQGYSEQY
TRBV7-2	many	TRBJ2-1	ASSLGTDSSYNEQF
TRBV20-1	few	TRBJ1-1	SAREVSWGEAF
TRBV11-2	many	TRBJ2-1	ASSLDGTREQF
TRBV28	many	TRBJ2-5	ASRPQGGKETQY
TRBV6-1	many	TRBJ2-1	ASSEGLAPYNEQF
TRBV3-1	few	TRBJ2-5	ASSQGWARETQY